These T cell receptor beta chains were read from a single sample in a study of memory CD8 T cells in hepatitis C reinfection. Sequencing used immunoSEQ multiplex PCR; TCRdb keeps in-frame clones, though not all of them. This table holds approximately 46,000 clones, 89% found once. Sample: naive CD8+ T cells sorted from blood. Source of these receptors: a man between 18 and 35 years old with hepatitis C virus infection. The CDR3 runs from the conserved cysteine through the conserved F or W. The D gene is left open where the match is weak. Clone size is given for some rows only: seen once, a few or many times, or a class if the clone is expanded.

J: TRBJ2-1; length: 15; D: TRBD2; size: -; V: TRBV27; CDR3: CASSLLASGAHEQFF; DNA: TGTGCCAGCAGTTTACTCGCTAGCGGAGCCCATGAGCAGTTCTTC
J: TRBJ2-1; length: 15; D: TRBD1; size: -; V: TRBV11-2; CDR3: CASSSRDRQGDEQFF; DNA: TGTGCCAGCAGCTCCCGGGACAGACAGGGGGATGAGCAGTTCTTC
J: TRBJ2-1; length: 15; D: TRBD2; size: -; V: TRBV30; CDR3: CAWSMAGGPYNEQFF; DNA: TGTGCCTGGAGTATGGCGGGGGGCCCTTACAATGAGCAGTTCTTC
J: TRBJ2-3; length: 13; D: TRBD2; size: -; V: TRBV5-4; CDR3: CASSSTSGGTQYF; DNA: TGTGCCAGCAGTTCGACTAGCGGGGGTACGCAGTATTTT
J: TRBJ2-5; length: 13; D: TRBD2; size: -; V: TRBV19; CDR3: CASSSIAGDEQYF; DNA: TGTGCCAGTAGCTCCATAGCGGGAGATGAGCAGTACTTC
J: TRBJ1-2; length: 17; D: -; size: -; V: TRBV9; CDR3: CASSVSDTRDVYYGYTF; DNA: TGTGCCAGCAGCGTATCCGACACCAGGGATGTCTACTATGGCTACACCTTC
J: TRBJ1-2; length: 14; D: -; size: -; V: TRBV14; CDR3: CASSPTGPHYGYTF; DNA: TGTGCCAGCAGCCCGACAGGCCCGCACTATGGCTACACCTTC
J: TRBJ1-2; length: 14; D: -; size: -; V: TRBV15; CDR3: CATSRGGQGYGYTF; DNA: TGTGCCACCAGCAGAGGAGGCCAGGGCTATGGCTACACCTTC
J: TRBJ1-1; length: 13; D: -; size: -; V: TRBV5-6; CDR3: CASSSDRRAEAFF; DNA: TGTGCCAGCAGCTCCGACAGAAGGGCTGAAGCTTTCTTT
J: TRBJ1-1; length: 15; D: TRBD1; size: once; V: TRBV19; CDR3: CASSMGTGGYTEAFF; DNA: TGTGCCAGTAGTATGGGGACAGGGGGCTATACTGAAGCTTTCTTT
J: TRBJ2-5; length: 17; D: TRBD2; size: -; V: TRBV27; CDR3: CASSGRTSGTLQETQYF; DNA: TGTGCCAGCAGTGGACGGACTAGCGGAACTCTCCAAGAGACCCAGTACTTC
J: TRBJ2-5; length: 15; D: -; size: -; V: TRBV4-1; CDR3: CASSQVAGRQETQYF; DNA: TGCGCCAGCAGCCAAGTGGCGGGACGCCAAGAGACCCAGTACTTC
J: TRBJ2-1; length: 16; D: TRBD2; size: -; V: TRBV7-9; CDR3: CASSWTSGQDPNEQFF; DNA: TGTGCCAGCAGCTGGACTAGCGGGCAGGACCCCAATGAGCAGTTCTTC
J: TRBJ2-1; length: 13; D: -; size: -; V: TRBV4-1; CDR3: CASSLTSYNEQFF; DNA: TGCGCCAGCAGCCTTACTAGCTACAATGAGCAGTTCTTC
J: TRBJ2-1; length: 15; D: TRBD1; size: few; V: TRBV7-9; CDR3: CASSSGQGWGNEQFF; DNA: TGTGCCAGCAGCTCCGGACAGGGCTGGGGCAATGAGCAGTTCTTC
J: TRBJ2-7; length: 14; D: TRBD2; size: once; V: TRBV27; CDR3: CASMRVAGGGEQYF; DNA: TGTGCCAGCATGAGGGTAGCGGGAGGGGGCGAGCAGTACTTC
J: TRBJ1-5; length: 16; D: -; size: -; V: TRBV4-1; CDR3: CASSQDIGHYRKPQHF; DNA: TGCGCCAGCAGCCAAGATATAGGACATTATAGGAAGCCCCAGCATTTT
J: TRBJ1-1; length: 15; D: TRBD1; size: -; V: TRBV27; CDR3: CASSPQTGMDTEAFF; DNA: TGTGCCAGCAGTCCCCAGACAGGGATGGACACTGAAGCTTTCTTT
J: TRBJ2-3; length: 14; D: -; size: -; V: TRBV9; CDR3: CASSVGGTSDTQYF; DNA: TGTGCCAGCAGCGTAGGAGGGACTTCCGATACGCAGTATTTT
J: TRBJ1-5; length: 15; D: -; size: -; V: TRBV7-2; CDR3: CASSFRGQFNQPQHF; DNA: TGTGCCAGCAGCTTCCGAGGACAGTTCAATCAGCCCCAGCATTTT
J: TRBJ2-7; length: 17; D: TRBD1; size: -; V: TRBV9; CDR3: CASSVGYGTGDLYEQYF; DNA: TGTGCCAGCAGCGTAGGTTATGGGACAGGCGACCTCTACGAGCAGTACTTC
J: TRBJ2-2; length: 16; D: -; size: -; V: TRBV7-3; CDR3: CASSLPTSGGTGELFF; DNA: TGTGCCAGCAGCTTACCAACCTCCGGAGGCACCGGGGAGCTGTTTTTT
J: TRBJ2-7; length: 14; D: -; size: -; V: TRBV14; CDR3: CASSQGGRSYEQYF; DNA: TGTGCCAGCAGCCAAGGGGGCCGCTCCTACGAGCAGTACTTC
J: TRBJ2-7; length: 14; D: -; size: -; V: TRBV5-1; CDR3: CASSLAGTGYEQYF; DNA: TGCGCCAGCAGCCTGGCTGGTACGGGCTACGAGCAGTACTTC
J: TRBJ1-2; length: 12; D: TRBD1; size: -; V: TRBV28; CDR3: CASKQGAYGYTF; DNA: TGTGCCAGTAAACAGGGGGCCTATGGCTACACCTTC
J: TRBJ1-4; length: 16; D: -; size: few; V: TRBV6-1; CDR3: CASSGLLSGGDEKLFF; DNA: TGTGCCAGCAGTGGCCTTCTGTCGGGGGGCGATGAAAAACTGTTTTTT
J: TRBJ1-3; length: 14; D: -; size: few; V: TRBV6-1; CDR3: CASSVLTAGNTIYF; DNA: TGTGCCAGCAGTGTCTTAACAGCCGGAAACACCATATATTTT
J: TRBJ2-5; length: 14; D: -; size: -; V: TRBV4-1; CDR3: CASSQDLLEETQYF; DNA: TGCGCCAGCAGCCAAGATTTGCTAGAAGAGACCCAGTACTTC
J: TRBJ1-1; length: 14; D: -; size: -; V: TRBV2; CDR3: CASSDQGLVTEAFF; DNA: TGTGCCAGCAGTGATCAGGGATTGGTCACTGAAGCTTTCTTT
J: TRBJ2-1; length: 14; D: TRBD1; size: -; V: TRBV5-4; CDR3: CASSLAGGRNEQFF; DNA: TGTGCCAGCAGCTTGGCAGGGGGCAGGAATGAGCAGTTCTTC
J: TRBJ1-3; length: 15; D: TRBD1; size: -; V: TRBV6-5; CDR3: CASSWDRSSGNTIYF; DNA: TGTGCCAGCAGTTGGGACAGGTCCTCTGGAAACACCATATATTTT